The following is a TCR beta chain sequence with its context. Its antigen is not identified. The data were taken from a study of response to subunit inactivated influenza vaccine. Regarding the study as a whole: The study's authors posited that every seasonal influenza vaccination enlists few new T cells.

Each CDR3 protein is one row after TCRdb ran MiXCR on the RT-PCR reads. The profile shows about 620,000 distinct CDR3 sequences, 10% to 12% of them singletons. These data also formed part of another study, on T cells expressing NK-cell markers. This second study says: Making the TCR beta cDNA relied on 5'RACE template switching with UMIs. Cells sorted as CD3+CD56+NKG2C+, CD3+CD56+NKG2C- and CD3+CD56-NKG2C+ T cells supplied the TCR beta repertoires. Several of the experiments relied on an anti-gamma-delta TCR antibody so that only alpha-beta TCR T cells were sorted. The contribution of dominant NKG2C+ clonotypes to CD8+ T cells in more than five donors was roughly 1.0-7.0%.

The source material was PBMCs from blood, sampled on the day of vaccination. This TCR was recovered from a man aged 45-65 years who received an inactivated influenza vaccine.

This CDR3 is CASTTTGYTGELFF. The CDR3 coding sequence is TGTGCCAGCACCACGACAGGGTATACCGGGGAGCTGTTTTTT. The chain is built from TRBV12-3 or TRBV12-4 and TRBJ2-2; 7 positions agree with TRBD1. There are 14 residues in the CDR3. Losses at the gene ends were 7 bases for V and 5 bases for J; bases not matched to a gene: 7.